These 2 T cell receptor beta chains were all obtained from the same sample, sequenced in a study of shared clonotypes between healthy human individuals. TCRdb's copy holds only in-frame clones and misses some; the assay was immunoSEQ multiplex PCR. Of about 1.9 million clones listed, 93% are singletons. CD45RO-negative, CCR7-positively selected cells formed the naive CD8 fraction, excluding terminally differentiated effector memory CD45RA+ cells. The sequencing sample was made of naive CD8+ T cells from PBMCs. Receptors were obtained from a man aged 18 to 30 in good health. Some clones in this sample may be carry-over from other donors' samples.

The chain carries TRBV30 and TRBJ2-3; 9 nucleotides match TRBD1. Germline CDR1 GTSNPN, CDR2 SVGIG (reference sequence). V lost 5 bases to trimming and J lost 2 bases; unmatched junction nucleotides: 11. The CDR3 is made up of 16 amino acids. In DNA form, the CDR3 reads TGTGCCTGGGAGGGCCTCGGACAGGGGTACACAGATACGCAGTATTTT. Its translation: CAWEGLGQGYTDTQYF.

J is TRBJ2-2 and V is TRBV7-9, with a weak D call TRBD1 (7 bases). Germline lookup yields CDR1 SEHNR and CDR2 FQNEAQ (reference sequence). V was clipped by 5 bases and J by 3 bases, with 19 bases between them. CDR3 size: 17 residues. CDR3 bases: TGTGCCAGCAGCCCTCCCCGTGCCAGGGGGGACACCGGGGAGCTGTTTTTT. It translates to CASSPPRARGDTGELFF.